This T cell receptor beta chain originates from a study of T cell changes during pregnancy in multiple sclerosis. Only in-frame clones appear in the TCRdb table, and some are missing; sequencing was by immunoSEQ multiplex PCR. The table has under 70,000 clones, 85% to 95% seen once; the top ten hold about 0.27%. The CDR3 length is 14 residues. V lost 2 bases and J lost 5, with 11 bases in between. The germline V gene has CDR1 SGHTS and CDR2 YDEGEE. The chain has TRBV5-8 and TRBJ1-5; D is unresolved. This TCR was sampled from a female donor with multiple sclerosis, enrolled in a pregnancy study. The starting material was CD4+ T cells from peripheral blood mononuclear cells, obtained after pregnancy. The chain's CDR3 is CASSLRLGHQPQHF. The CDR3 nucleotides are TGTGCCAGCAGCTTACGGCTGGGCCATCAGCCCCAGCATTTT.